Each of the 17 T cell receptor beta chains below was sequenced from the same sample in a study of blood T cell repertoires in COVID-19. The protocol was immunoSEQ multiplex PCR, while the TCRdb copy is restricted to in-frame clones and leaves out a portion. The table has some 170,000 clones, about nine tenths seen once. The sample consisted of peripheral blood. These receptors all stem from a woman aged 45-60 years with acute or convalescent COVID-19.

This clone was detected only once. The chain uses TRBV27 and TRBJ2-3; 7 positions match TRBD1. The CDR3 runs to 13 residues. J was trimmed by 10 bases and V by 3 bases; bases with no gene match: 7. Looked up from germline, CDR1 is MNHEY and CDR2 is SMNVEV (reference sequence). CDR3 region: CASSFTGASSQYF. CDR3 DNA: TGTGCCAGCAGTTTCACAGGGGCTAGTTCGCAGTATTTT.

A note on this clone: A junction boundary mismatches the germline segment, possibly from a read error. The chain joins TRBV19 to TRBJ2-7, with TRBD1 matching 9 bases. CDR1 is LNHDA, CDR2 SQIVND, per germline (reference sequence). The CDR3 consists of 19 residues. As DNA, the CDR3 is TGTGCCAGTAGTATGGGGACAGGGACCTTTCCTACTCTCTCCCACGAGCAGTACTTC. It codes for CASSMGTGTFPTLSHEQYF.

The count of this clone is one. V usage is TRBV9 and J usage is TRBJ2-5; TRBD1 is a possible D gene (6 bases). The germline gives CDR1 SGDLS, CDR2 YYNGEE. The CDR3 totals 15 residues. V shed 3 bases and J shed 4 bases, with 16 bases lying between them. CDR3 nucleotides: TGTGCCAGCAGCGCATTCACAGGGTCGGGAGAGACCCAGTACTTC. Translation: CASSAFTGSGETQYF. The entire variable domain, with the rest obtained from reference TRBV9 and TRBJ2-5, is as follows: DSGVTQTPKHLITATGQRVTLRCSPRSGDLSVYWYQQSLDQGLQFLIQYYNGEERAKGNILERFSAQQFPDLHSELNLSSLELGDSALYFCASSAFTGSGETQYFGPGTRLLVL.

The chain links TRBV3-1 (or the pseudogene TRBV3-2) to TRBJ2-5; D remains unclear. The germline V and J ends were trimmed by 2 bases and 4 bases, with 5 bases remaining between them. The CDR3 is 12 amino acids. Germline V lookup: CDR1 LGHDT, CDR2 YNNKEL (reference sequence). This CDR3 reads CASSQLVETQYF. CDR3 sequence (DNA): TGTGCCAGCAGCCAATTAGTAGAGACCCAGTACTTC.

This chain connects TRBV10-3 to TRBJ2-7, with TRBD2 matching over 7 bases. CDR3 size: 17 residues. V was pared by 4 bases and J by 2 bases, with 14 bases of the junction left unmatched. Looked up from germline, CDR1 is ENHRY and CDR2 is SYGVKD. The CDR3 sequence is CAISGGGVREGTYEQYF. CDR3 nucleotide sequence: TGTGCCATCAGTGGGGGCGGCGTGAGGGAGGGTACCTACGAGCAGTACTTC.

The chain couples TRBV27 to TRBJ2-1; D is unclear. Per the germline V gene, CDR1 is MNHEY and CDR2 is SMNVEV (reference sequence). CDR3 length: 15 amino acids. Trimming left V 5 bases short and J 0 bases short, with 11 bases between. DNA for the CDR3: TGTGCCAGCAGTACCCACTTATACTCCTACAATGAGCAGTTCTTC. As protein: CASSTHLYSYNEQFF.

The J gene is TRBJ1-2, the V gene TRBV19, with D tentatively TRBD1 (6 bases). This CDR3 region has 12 residues. Trimming stripped 9 bases from V and 3 bases from J, with 11 bases between. Per germline, CDR1 LNHDA and CDR2 SQIVND (reference sequence). CDR3 amino acids: CASRAGDYGYTF. CDR3 DNA: TGTGCCAGCAGGGCAGGGGACTATGGCTACACCTTC.

The rearrangement joins TRBV25-1 to TRBJ1-5; D is ambiguous. The V gene's germline CDR1 is MGHDK and CDR2 SYGVNS. The CDR3 loop spans 15 amino acids. V lost 2 bases and J 3 bases, leaving 11 bases between the germline ends. CDR3 sequence reads: CASSEGRFPNQPQHF. In DNA form, the CDR3 reads TGTGCCAGCAGTGAAGGCAGGTTCCCCAATCAGCCCCAGCATTTT.

The chain uses TRBV4-2 and TRBJ1-1, with TRBD1 matching 11 bases. The junction had 3 bases not matched to a gene; V was cut back by 4 bases and J by 5 bases. There are 14 residues in the CDR3. Germline values: CDR1 LGHNA, CDR2 YNFKEQ. The CDR3 bases are TGTGCCAGCAGCCCGGACAGGGGGCGGACTGAAGCTTTCTTT. Translated, it gives CASSPDRGRTEAFF.

As DNA, the CDR3 is TGCAGTGCTGAAGGAGAAACTGAAGCTTTCTTT. This encodes CSAEGETEAFF. The chain joins TRBV20-1 to TRBJ1-1; no clear D gene. Trimming cost V 5 bases and J 5 bases, with 9 bases left between them. Germline V CDR1 and CDR2: DFQATT, SNEGSKA (reference sequence). This CDR3 has 11 residues.

The V and J genes are TRBV15 and TRBJ2-5; 7 bases match TRBD1. The CDR3 covers 13 residues. Trimming at V came to 3 bases and at J to 5 bases, leaving 3 bases not matched to a gene. The germline gives CDR1 LNHNV, CDR2 YYDKDF (reference sequence). CDR3 sequence reads: CATSSLGGETQYF. CDR3 DNA: TGTGCCACCAGCAGTTTAGGGGGCGAGACCCAGTACTTC.

This chain joins TRBV20-1 and TRBJ1-2; 10 positions agree with TRBD1. The germline V gene encodes CDR1 DFQATT and CDR2 SNEGSKA (reference sequence). The CDR3 has 11 residues. CDR3 nucleotides: TGCAGGTCCGGGACAGGGGATGGCTACACCTTC. This sequence encodes CRSGTGDGYTF.

The chain combines TRBV27 with TRBJ2-3; 15 nucleotides match TRBD2. The trim removed 3 bases at V and 6 bases at J, leaving 10 bases unmatched. Germline CDR1 reads MNHEY; CDR2 reads SMNVEV (reference sequence). The CDR3 covers 18 residues. CDR3 in amino acids: CASSFGLAGGKQGDTQYF. In DNA form, the CDR3 reads TGTGCCAGCAGTTTTGGACTAGCGGGAGGGAAGCAGGGTGATACGCAGTATTTT.

This sequence joins TRBV5-1 and TRBJ2-5, with 8 positions matching TRBD1. J was trimmed by 4 bases and V by 6 bases; bases with no gene match: 17. The CDR3 length is 17 residues. Germline V gene lookup returns CDR1 SGHRS and CDR2 YFSETQ. The CDR3: CASMEGIRTGWIETQYF. The CDR3 DNA reads TGCGCCAGCATGGAGGGGATTCGGACAGGGTGGATAGAGACCCAGTACTTC.

The rearrangement uses TRBV6-4 and TRBJ1-5, with no clear D. Germline V lookup: CDR1 MRHNA, CDR2 SNTAGT. The CDR3 covers 15 residues. The ends were cut back, 0 bases at V and 3 bases at J, with 9 bases in the middle. For the CDR3, the DNA is TGTGCCAGCAGTGACTCGGCCTCCCCCAATCAGCCCCAGCATTTT. This codes for CASSDSASPNQPQHF.

The chain employs TRBV7-2 and TRBJ1-3; no definite D call. The CDR3 covers 15 residues. Germline loops: CDR1 SGHTA, CDR2 FQGNSA. The germline V and J ends were trimmed by 2 bases and 0 bases, with 8 bases remaining between them. The chain's CDR3 is CASSLSYISGNTIYF. CDR3 DNA sequence: TGTGCCAGCAGCTTATCGTACATCTCTGGAAACACCATATATTTT.

This sequence joins TRBV4-3 and TRBJ2-4; 11 bases agree with TRBD2. V shed 2 bases and J 6 bases; nucleotides not matched to a gene: 21. This CDR3 has 21 amino acids. Per the germline V gene, CDR1 is LGHNA and CDR2 is YSLEER. CDR3 loop: CASSQSVTTGQRTSGRNIQYF. The CDR3 DNA reads as TGCGCCAGCAGCCAAAGCGTCACCACGGGACAGCGAACTAGCGGGAGAAACATTCAGTACTTC.